Below, one T cell receptor (beta chain) is given with its context. Its antigen is unknown. The sample is drawn from a study of shared clonotypes between healthy human individuals. Study results and caveats: Large depth notwithstanding, sorted-subset sequencing proved incomplete by rarefaction.

Germline V CDR1 and CDR2: SGHVS, FQNEAQ. The CDR3 has 15 residues. Assay used: immunoSEQ multiplex PCR; TCRdb lists only in-frame clones, some missing. This sample has roughly 720,000 clones, with 90% found just once. The sample was memory CD8+ T cells from PBMCs. Subset of the sample: CD45RO+ cells pooled with CCR7-negative TemRA cells. This receptor was identified in a man younger than 30 in good health. Some clones in this sample may be carry-over from other donors' samples. V and J are TRBV7-8 and TRBJ2-5; D gene ambiguous. The J call may be mistaken, given a closer DNA end match to TRBJ2-7. The DNA for the CDR3 is TGTGCCAGCAGCTTATGGGCTAGTGGAGTTGGCGAGCAGTACTTC. It is translated as CASSLWASGVGEQYF.